This section outlines one T cell receptor beta chain sequence together with its context. Its target is unknown. The authors made TCR beta libraries by quantitative 5'-RACE with molecular barcodes. TCRdb re-called the 5' RACE reads through MiXCR, storing one row per CDR3 protein. The profile shows 250,000 to 350,000 distinct CDR3 sequences, 20% of them singletons. The sample belongs to a study of CD8 T cells in ankylosing spondylitis. Study observations and caveats: Disease-linked clones reportedly showed significant enrichment in matched ankylosing spondylitis synovial fluid. Earlier work had already found some motif variants in reactive arthritis synovial fluid and blood.

V was clipped by 6 bases and J by 5 bases, with 11 bases between them. From germline, CDR1 is MNHEY and CDR2 SVGEGT. The CDR3 is 13 residues long. The chain is built from TRBV6-2 or TRBV6-3 and TRBJ2-1; D ambiguous. This receptor was identified in a male donor with ankylosing spondylitis or in good health (not recorded which). The material sequenced was blood, either unsorted or a sorted T cell fraction (not recorded which). The CDR3 spells CASSPLRHNEQFF. The CDR3, as DNA: TGTGCCAGCAGCCCCCTTAGACACAATGAGCAGTTCTTC.